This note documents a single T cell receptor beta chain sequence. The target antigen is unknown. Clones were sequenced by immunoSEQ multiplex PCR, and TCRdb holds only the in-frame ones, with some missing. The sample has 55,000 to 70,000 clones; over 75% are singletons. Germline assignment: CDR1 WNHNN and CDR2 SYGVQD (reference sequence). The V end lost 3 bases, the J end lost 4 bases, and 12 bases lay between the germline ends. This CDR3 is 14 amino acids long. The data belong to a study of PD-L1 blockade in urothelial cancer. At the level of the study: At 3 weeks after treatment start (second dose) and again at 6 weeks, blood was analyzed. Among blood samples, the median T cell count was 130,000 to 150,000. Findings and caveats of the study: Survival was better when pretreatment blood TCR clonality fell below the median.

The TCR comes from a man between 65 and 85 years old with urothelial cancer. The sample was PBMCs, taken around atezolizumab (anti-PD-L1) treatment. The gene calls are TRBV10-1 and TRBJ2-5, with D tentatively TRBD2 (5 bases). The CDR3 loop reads CASSESRVGETQYF. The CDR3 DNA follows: TGCGCCAGCAGTGAATCGAGGGTGGGAGAGACCCAGTACTTC.